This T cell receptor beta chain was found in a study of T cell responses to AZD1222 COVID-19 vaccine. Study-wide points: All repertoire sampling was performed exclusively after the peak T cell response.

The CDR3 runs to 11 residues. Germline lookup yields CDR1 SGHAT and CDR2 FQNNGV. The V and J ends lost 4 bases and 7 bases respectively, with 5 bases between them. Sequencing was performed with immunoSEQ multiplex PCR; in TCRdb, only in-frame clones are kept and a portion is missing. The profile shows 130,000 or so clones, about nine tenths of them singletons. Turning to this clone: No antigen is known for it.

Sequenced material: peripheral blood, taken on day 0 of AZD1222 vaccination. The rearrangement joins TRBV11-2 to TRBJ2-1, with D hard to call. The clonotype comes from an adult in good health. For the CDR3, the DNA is TGTGCCAGCAGCTCACGTAATGAGCAGTTCTTC. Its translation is CASSSRNEQFF.